Below are 21 T cell receptor beta chains sequenced from a single sample in a study of regulatory T cells in long-lasting Graves disease. Described time point: persistent/refractory GD, antithyroid drugs over 5 years with positive TRAb. There was RNA extracted from PBMCs, and the TCR library was made from it. Arm-PCR with iRepertoire HTBI primers amplified the CDR3 regions for these TCR beta libraries. TCRdb re-called the multiplex PCR reads through MiXCR, storing one row per CDR3 protein. The profile shows roughly 490,000 distinct CDR3 sequences, approximately 22% of them singletons. The specimen comprised peripheral blood mononuclear cells (PBMCs), sampled when the disease was refractory, from a patient treated with antithyroid drugs. Receptor source: a female donor with Graves disease.

The chain is built from TRBV12-3 or TRBV12-4 and TRBJ2-2; TRBD1 or TRBD2 may be the D gene (5 bases each). Trimming cost V 6 bases and J 7 bases, with 15 bases left between them. The CDR3 extends over 14 amino acids. CDR3 nucleotides: TGTGCCAGCAGAATAGGGGACCATCTCGGGGAGCTGTTTTTT. It yields the protein CASRIGDHLGELFF.

In its sample, this clonotype was seen a few times. At one end the junction does not follow the germline gene, possibly because of a read error. This CDR3 is CANSSTPNTEAFF. The CDR3, as DNA: TGTGCCAACAGCTCAACTCCGAACACTGAAGCTTTCTTT. The gene calls are TRBV3-1 and TRBJ1-1; D is uncertain. Germline V gene sequence: CDR1 LGHDT, CDR2 YNNKEL (reference sequence). The CDR3 totals 13 residues.

Many counts were recorded for this clonotype. V is TRBV7-3 and J is TRBJ1-4; D gene ambiguous. The V and J ends lost 1 base and 12 bases respectively, with 24 bases between them. Germline-derived CDR1 and CDR2 are SGHTA and FQGTGA. The CDR3 runs 17 residues. CDR3 coding DNA: TGTGCCAGCAGCTTAATGTTTGAATCGACGGCCCCTAGGGAACTGTTTTTT. Encoded protein: CASSLMFESTAPRELFF.

This chain joins TRBV7-2 and TRBJ1-5; D not resolved. This CDR3 has 13 residues. V lost 0 bases to trimming and J lost 7 bases, with 7 bases between them. Germline V gives CDR1 SGHTA, CDR2 FQGNSA. The CDR3 DNA reads as TGTGCCAGCAGCTTAGCTGAGAGACAGCCCCAGCATTTT. This translates into CASSLAERQPQHF.

This clonotype was seen a few times. The chain uses TRBV19 and TRBJ1-1, with a tentative D call TRBD1 (5 bases). The CDR3 contains 15 residues. Trimming took 1 base from V and 3 from J, leaving 12 bases between them. Germline loops: CDR1 LNHDA, CDR2 SQIVND (reference sequence). CDR3 in DNA: TGTGCCAGTAGTATAGCCCCGGGGCCGCACACTGAAGCTTTCTTT. Residues: CASSIAPGPHTEAFF. Full variable domain (remainder filled in from reference TRBV19 and TRBJ1-1): DGGITQSPKYLFRKEGQNVTLSCEQNLNHDAMYWYRQDPGQGLRLIYYSQIVNDFQKGDIAEGYSVSREKKESFPLTVTSAQKNPTAFYLCASSIAPGPHTEAFFGQGTRLTVV.

Turning to this clonotype: One base away lies a much larger clone, so this may be a sequencing read error. This chain uses TRBV20-1 with TRBJ2-7; D uncertain. This CDR3 has 15 residues. Germline values: CDR1 DFQATT, CDR2 SNEGSKA (reference sequence). This chain's CDR3 is CSARQWRKSSYGQYF. In DNA form, the CDR3 reads TGCAGTGCACGCCAGTGGCGGAAGAGCTCCTACGGGCAGTACTTC.

This sequence joins TRBV19 and TRBJ1-1; perhaps TRBD1 as D (5 bases). V was pared by 1 base and J by 6 bases, with 12 bases between. In germline, CDR1 is LNHDA, CDR2 SQIVND (reference sequence). The CDR3 extends over 14 amino acids. The CDR3 DNA is TGTGCCAGTAGTATAGGGGGCATGCTGGCTGAAGCTTTCTTT. As protein: CASSIGGMLAEAFF.

This clonotype was detected many times. V gene TRBV28 combines with J gene TRBJ2-7; D may be TRBD2 (6 bases). Germline CDR1 reads MDHEN; CDR2 reads SYDVKM. The ends were cut back, 4 bases at V and 2 bases at J, with 12 bases in the middle. The CDR3 runs 14 residues. The CDR3 DNA is TGTGCCAGCAGTTCGGGAGCGAGTCCCTACGAGCAGTACTTC. Amino acids: CASSSGASPYEQYF.

The chain uses TRBV10-2 and TRBJ1-1; TRBD1 is a possible D gene (6 bases). Trimming removed 6 bases at V and 2 bases at J, with 13 bases between. CDR1 is WSHSY, CDR2 SAAADI, per germline. This CDR3 is built from 14 residues. CDR3 in amino acids: CASRPTGENTEAFF. The CDR3 nucleotides read TGCGCCAGCAGACCGACAGGAGAAAACACTGAAGCTTTCTTT.

This sequence joins TRBV12-3 or TRBV12-4 and TRBJ1-6; 9 bases map to TRBD1. V lost 2 bases, J lost 5 bases, and 4 bases stayed unmatched. The CDR3 runs 16 residues. This chain's CDR3 is CASSLTGGVHNSPLHF. The CDR3 DNA reads TGTGCCAGCAGTTTAACAGGGGGCGTTCATAATTCACCCCTCCACTTT.

The chain couples TRBV10-3 to TRBJ2-6; perhaps TRBD1 as D (6 bases). Between the trimmed V and J ends, which lost 1 base and 3 bases, there was a span of 10 bases. CDR1 ENHRY and CDR2 SYGVKD come from the germline V gene. The CDR3 totals 16 residues. CDR3 amino acids: CAISELQGSGANVLTF. Here the CDR3 DNA reads TGTGCCATCAGTGAGTTACAGGGAAGTGGGGCCAACGTCCTGACTTTC.

This clonotype was picked up a small number of times. This chain links TRBV5-5 with TRBJ1-4; D unresolved. V lost 7 bases and J lost 7, with 17 bases in between. Looked up from germline, CDR1 is SGHKS and CDR2 is YYEKEE (reference sequence). This CDR3 is built from 14 residues. Here the CDR3 DNA reads TGTGCCAGCTATCGCGTCTCTTCTGGTGAAAAACTGTTTTTT. It codes for CASYRVSSGEKLFF.

The chain joins TRBV6-2 or TRBV6-3 to TRBJ2-2; no firm D call. Germline V lookup: CDR1 MNHEY, CDR2 SVGEGT. The CDR3 sequence is 15 residues long. V lost 5 bases and J 1 base, leaving 11 bases between the germline ends. The chain's CDR3 is CASSPTHKNTGELFF. CDR3 coding DNA: TGTGCCAGCAGTCCCACCCACAAGAACACCGGGGAGCTGTTTTTT.

The table lists this clonotype with many counts. The chain carries TRBV28 and TRBJ1-6; D gene ambiguous. Trimming removed 8 bases at V and 7 bases at J, with 6 bases between. The CDR3 loop spans 11 amino acids. Germline V CDR1 and CDR2: MDHEN, SYDVKM. In nucleotides, the CDR3 is TGTGCCAGCCTCAAGAATTCACCCCTCCACTTT. This codes for CASLKNSPLHF.

There are a few counts of this clonotype. The chain is built from TRBV7-3 and TRBJ1-2, with TRBD1 identical over 7 bases. The ends lost 5 bases at V and 5 bases at J; junction bases unmatched: 8. The CDR3 spans 14 residues. Germline CDR1 SGHTA, CDR2 FQGTGA. The CDR3 DNA is TGTGCCAGCAGCCCAGGGGGGGGGGCGTATGGCTACACCTTC. This codes for CASSPGGGAYGYTF.

This clonotype was counted many times. This chain joins TRBV28 and TRBJ2-7; TRBD1 is a possible D gene (6 bases). Trimming removed 3 bases at V and 4 bases at J, with 16 bases between. Germline V CDR1 and CDR2: MDHEN, SYDVKM. The CDR3 is 15 amino acids. The CDR3 loop is CASSFRARGRYEQYF. Written as DNA, the CDR3 is TGTGCCAGCAGTTTTAGGGCCAGGGGAAGGTACGAGCAGTACTTC.

In this sample, this clonotype turned up many times. The chain carries TRBV6-5 and TRBJ1-1; no definite D call. This CDR3 contains 17 residues. In germline, CDR1 is MNHEY, CDR2 SVGAGI. Deletions cut 0 bases from V and 5 bases from J, with 19 bases between. CDR3 region: CASSYSKRESLVTEAFF. As DNA, the CDR3 is TGTGCCAGCAGTTACTCGAAGAGGGAAAGTCTCGTGACTGAAGCTTTCTTT.

This clonotype occurred many times. The chain employs TRBV28 and TRBJ2-7, with a tentative D call TRBD2 (6 bases). Germline loops: CDR1 MDHEN, CDR2 SYDVKM. CDR3 length equals 14 residues. V lost 3 bases, J lost 5 bases, and 14 bases lay in between. The CDR3 here is CASSLSQGGDEQYF. The CDR3 DNA sequence: TGTGCCAGCAGTTTGAGCCAGGGCGGGGACGAGCAGTACTTC.

This chain uses TRBV7-2 with TRBJ1-5, with D unresolved. CDR1 and CDR2 from the germline V gene are SGHTA and FQGNSA. V was shortened by 4 bases and J by 3 bases, with 10 bases between the two germline ends. There are 14 residues in the CDR3. This CDR3 reads CASSSSRVNQPQHF. Written as DNA, the CDR3 is TGTGCCAGCAGCTCGTCACGGGTCAATCAGCCCCAGCATTTT. Complete variable domain (other parts from reference TRBV7-2 and TRBJ1-5): GAGVSQSPSNKVTEKGKDVELRCDPISGHTALYWYRQSLGQGLEFLIYFQGNSAPDKSGLPSDRFSAERTGGSVSTLTIQRTQQEDSAVYLCASSSSRVNQPQHFGDGTRLSIL.

This clonotype was seen only a few times. This rearrangement joins TRBV10-3 to TRBJ2-1; D unclear. Per germline, CDR1 ENHRY and CDR2 SYGVKD. Trimming cost V 10 bases and J 5 bases, with 9 bases left between them. The CDR3 is 11 amino acids. The CDR3 loop reads CASRVDNEQFF. The CDR3 region has the DNA TGTGCCAGCAGAGTCGACAATGAGCAGTTCTTC.

Only a few counts were recorded for this clonotype. J is TRBJ2-3 and V is TRBV2, with TRBD1 as a possible D gene (6 bases). CDR1 is SNHLY and CDR2 is FYNNEI in the germline V gene. V was shortened by 4 bases and J by 2 bases, with 10 bases between the two germline ends. The CDR3 runs to 14 residues. The CDR3 loop reads CASSAEGDTDTQYF. For the CDR3, the DNA is TGTGCCAGCAGTGCAGAGGGGGACACAGATACGCAGTATTTT.